Below are 26 T cell receptor beta chains sequenced from a single sample in a study of blood T cell repertoires in COVID-19. Libraries were prepared by immunoSEQ multiplex PCR; TCRdb keeps only in-frame clonotypes and omits some of them. The table has around 150,000 clones, around 76% seen once; the top ten hold around 4%. Sequencing was carried out using peripheral blood. These TCRs come from a man in his sixties with acute or convalescent COVID-19.

Only a few counts were recorded for this clone. V and J are TRBV28 and TRBJ2-7, with TRBD1 as a possible D gene (6 bases). There are 15 residues in the CDR3. Trimming removed 5 bases at V and 6 bases at J, with 20 bases between. Germline V gene sequence: CDR1 MDHEN, CDR2 SYDVKM. The CDR3 sequence is CASSASQGQWAEQYF. Here the CDR3 DNA reads TGTGCCAGCAGTGCCAGCCAGGGGCAGTGGGCCGAGCAGTACTTC.

This clone was seen more than once but under ten times. V is TRBV2 and J is TRBJ2-1; a weak D match, TRBD2 (5 bases). V was shortened by 5 bases and J by 0 bases, with 11 bases between the two germline ends. The CDR3 covers 15 residues. Germline CDR1 SNHLY, CDR2 FYNNEI. The CDR3 DNA sequence: TGTGCCAGCAGTCCTTTAGCGAGCTCCTACAATGAGCAGTTCTTC. Encoded protein: CASSPLASSYNEQFF.

As DNA, the CDR3 is TGCAGCGTGATGACCGGGACAGTAAACACTGAAGCTTTCTTT. Its protein product is CSVMTGTVNTEAFF. This sequence joins TRBV29-1 and TRBJ1-1, with TRBD1 matching over 7 bases. Germline CDR1 and CDR2: SQVTM and ANQGSEA. V lost 6 bases to trimming and J lost 2 bases; unmatched junction nucleotides: 9. CDR3 length: 14 residues. The entire variable domain, with the rest obtained from reference TRBV29-1 and TRBJ1-1, is as follows: SAVISQKPSRDICQRGTSLTIQCQVDSQVTMMFWYRQQPGQSLTLIATANQGSEATYESGFVIDKFPISRPNLTFSTLTVSNMSPEDSSIYLCSVMTGTVNTEAFFGQGTRLTVV.

In this sample, this clone turned up once. The genes are TRBV18 and TRBJ1-1; 7 nucleotides agree with TRBD1. Trimming cost V 10 bases and J 6 bases; bases outside gene matches: 11. The CDR3 sequence is 13 residues long. The germline V gene has CDR1 KGHSH and CDR2 LQKENI. CDR3 in amino acids: CATLDRVGSEAFF. As DNA, the CDR3 is TGTGCCACCCTTGACAGGGTAGGATCTGAAGCTTTCTTT.

This chain connects TRBV5-1 to TRBJ2-5; 7 bases are shared with TRBD1. The V gene end was trimmed by 4 bases and the J gene end by 4 bases; junction bases not matched to a gene: 10. The CDR3 loop spans 15 amino acids. Per the germline V gene, CDR1 is SGHRS and CDR2 is YFSETQ. DNA for the CDR3: TGCGCCAGCAGCGAACCCACCAGGGGGTTAGAGACCCAGTACTTC. Translating it yields CASSEPTRGLETQYF.

In this sample, this clone turned up a few times. The chain couples TRBV25-1 to TRBJ2-5, with D hard to call. The CDR3 sequence is 14 residues long. Trimming pared 5 bases from V and 3 bases from J, leaving 13 bases between. Germline assignment: CDR1 MGHDK and CDR2 SYGVNS. The CDR3 bases are TGTGCCAGCAGTCTCCTTGGCTCGAAAGAGACCCAGTACTTC. Amino acids: CASSLLGSKETQYF.

The chain links TRBV6-5 to TRBJ2-7; TRBD2 matches at 13 bases. Germline trimming cut 6 bases from V and 3 bases from J; bases unmatched to any gene: 2. The CDR3 extends over 14 amino acids. In germline, CDR1 is MNHEY, CDR2 SVGAGI. CDR3 DNA sequence: TGTGCCAGCAGAGGGACTAGCGGGATCTACGAGCAGTACTTC. Its translation is CASRGTSGIYEQYF.

In its sample, this clone was seen a few times. The chain combines TRBV19 with TRBJ2-2; 9 nucleotides align to TRBD1. Trimming at V came to 8 bases and at J to 4 bases, leaving 8 bases not matched to a gene. Germline-derived CDR1 and CDR2 are LNHDA and SQIVND (reference sequence). This CDR3 has 15 amino acids. In DNA form, the CDR3 reads TGTGCCAGTTTAACAGGGGGCGGAGGCACCGGGGAGCTGTTTTTT. This gives the protein CASLTGGGGTGELFF.

The chain is built from TRBV27 and TRBJ1-4; D is unclear. Deletions cut 3 bases from V and 7 bases from J, with 9 bases between. CDR1 MNHEY and CDR2 SMNVEV come from the germline V gene (reference sequence). The CDR3 loop spans 13 amino acids. As DNA, the CDR3 is TGTGCCAGCAGTTTCTGGAGCGGTGAAAAACTGTTTTTT. Residues: CASSFWSGEKLFF.

This chain connects TRBV6-1 to TRBJ2-2; TRBD2 agrees at 11 bases. V lost 3 bases, J lost 6 bases, and 3 bases stayed unmatched. Germline assignment: CDR1 MNHNS and CDR2 SASEGT. The CDR3 sequence is 15 residues long. The CDR3 DNA follows: TGTGCCAGCAGTGACCTAGCGGGAGGCCCCGGGGAGCTGTTTTTT. Encoded protein: CASSDLAGGPGELFF.

This chain links TRBV25-1 with TRBJ2-3; a weak D match, TRBD2 (5 bases). V was shortened by 3 bases and J by 2 bases, with 15 bases between the two germline ends. The CDR3 has 16 residues. Germline values: CDR1 MGHDK, CDR2 SYGVNS. CDR3 sequence reads: CASSESRGRLTDTQYF. CDR3 nucleotides: TGTGCCAGCAGTGAGTCGAGAGGGCGCCTCACAGATACGCAGTATTTT.

As concerns this clone: Other DNA sequences in the same sample also yield this CDR3. The chain joins TRBV18 to TRBJ1-1; 8 bases match TRBD1. The CDR3 has 15 amino acids. Germline V gives CDR1 KGHSH, CDR2 LQKENI. V dropped 3 bases and J dropped 0; count of bases not matched to a gene: 3. The CDR3 loop reads CASSPQGAMNTEAFF. CDR3 sequence (DNA): TGTGCCAGCTCACCTCAGGGGGCGATGAACACTGAAGCTTTCTTT. Full variable domain (rest looked up from reference TRBV18 and TRBJ1-1): NAGVMQNPRHLVRRRGQEARLRCSPMKGHSHVYWYRQLPEEGLKFMVYLQKENIIDESGMPKERFSAEFPKEGPSILRIQQVVRGDSAAYFCASSPQGAMNTEAFFGQGTRLTVV.

J is TRBJ2-5 and V is TRBV6-5; the match to TRBD1 covers 12 bases. J was trimmed by 5 bases and V by 7 bases; bases with no gene match: 8. The CDR3 is made up of 15 amino acids. Germline CDR1 and CDR2: MNHEY and SVGAGI. The CDR3 reads CASTAGQGARETQYF. CDR3 in DNA: TGTGCCAGCACTGCGGGACAGGGGGCTAGGGAGACCCAGTACTTC.

The chain uses TRBV11-2 and TRBJ1-2; maybe TRBD1 (6 bases). Germline V gene data show CDR1 as SGHAT and CDR2 as FQNNGV. The ends were cut back, 1 base at V and 6 bases at J, with 9 bases in the middle. CDR3 length equals 13 residues. The CDR3 loop reads CASSLGTANGYTF. DNA of the CDR3: TGTGCCAGCAGCTTAGGGACAGCCAATGGCTACACCTTC.

The rearrangement joins TRBV4-1 to TRBJ2-7, with TRBD1 matching 9 bases. Germline V CDR1 and CDR2: MGHRA, YSYEKL. The CDR3 consists of 14 residues. The junction had 3 bases not matched to a gene; V was cut back by 1 base and J by 5 bases. CDR3 bases: TGCGCCAGCAGCCAAGGGACAGGGGCGGACGAGCAGTACTTC. Protein: CASSQGTGADEQYF.

This clone was seen only a few times. The rearrangement links TRBV19 to TRBJ2-3; no reliable D call. V was shortened by 1 base and J by 3 bases, with 11 bases between the two germline ends. The CDR3 is made up of 15 amino acids. CDR1 and CDR2 (germline): LNHDA, SQIVND (reference sequence). CDR3 amino acids: CASSIAYVGTDTQYF. In nucleotides, the CDR3 is TGTGCCAGTAGTATAGCATACGTCGGGACAGATACGCAGTATTTT.

The rearrangement uses TRBV5-1 and TRBJ2-6; 8 bases fit TRBD1. The trim removed 8 bases at V and 0 bases at J, leaving 7 bases unmatched. The V gene's germline CDR1 is SGHRS and CDR2 YFSETQ. CDR3 size: 16 residues. The chain's CDR3 is CARTGTGTSGANVLTF. The CDR3 DNA is TGCGCCAGGACCGGGACAGGAACCTCTGGGGCCAACGTCCTGACTTTC.

This rearrangement joins TRBV6-2 or TRBV6-3 to TRBJ2-1; 12 nucleotides line up with TRBD2. Germline V gene data show CDR1 as MNHEY and CDR2 as SVGEGT. J lost 2 bases, V lost 2 bases, and 7 bases had no gene match. The CDR3 is made up of 18 amino acids. The CDR3 is CASSYLAGGPSAYNEQFF. CDR3 nucleotide sequence: TGTGCCAGCAGTTACCTAGCGGGAGGGCCAAGTGCCTACAATGAGCAGTTCTTC.

The V gene is TRBV29-1, the J gene TRBJ2-7; a weak D match, TRBD1 (6 bases). The CDR3 runs to 12 residues. Trimming removed 4 bases at V and 2 bases at J, with 9 bases between. Germline V gene lookup returns CDR1 SQVTM and CDR2 ANQGSEA. The CDR3 DNA is TGCAGCGTTGTACAGGGCCCCTACGAGCAGTACTTC. Translation: CSVVQGPYEQYF.

V usage is TRBV18 and J usage is TRBJ1-6; 10 nucleotides align to TRBD1. Germline V CDR1 and CDR2: KGHSH, LQKENI. This CDR3 region has 17 residues. The V and J ends lost 4 bases and 10 bases, in that order; junction bases with no gene match: 13. The CDR3 DNA reads TGTGCCAGCTCACGGGACAGTCCAGGGACAGGGGAATCACCCCTCCACTTT. This sequence encodes CASSRDSPGTGESPLHF.

The chain couples TRBV7-6 to TRBJ2-2; D possibly corresponds to TRBD1 (6 bases). The CDR3 length is 16 residues. CDR1 is SGHVS and CDR2 is FNYEAQ in the germline V gene. V was cut by 5 bases and J by 1 base, with 14 bases left in between. In nucleotides, the CDR3 is TGTGCCAGCAGCCCCCTGACAGGAGTGAACACCGGGGAGCTGTTTTTT. This translates into CASSPLTGVNTGELFF.

The rearrangement links TRBV12-3 or TRBV12-4 to TRBJ1-3, with D perhaps matching TRBD1 (6 bases). This CDR3 is 13 amino acids long. Trimming took off 7 bases at V and 8 bases at J, with 15 bases between the two ends. As DNA, the CDR3 is TGTGCCAGCACCCTTTACAGGGAAGACACCATATATTTT. Its protein is CASTLYREDTIYF.

This chain uses TRBV7-6 with TRBJ2-1; a weak D match, TRBD2 (6 bases). The germline V and J ends were trimmed by 5 bases and 2 bases, with 13 bases remaining between them. The germline CDR1 and CDR2 sequences are SGHVS and FNYEAQ. The CDR3 is 15 amino acids. The CDR3 reads CASSPSGGTYNEQFF. The CDR3 DNA is TGTGCCAGCAGCCCGTCGGGCGGGACCTACAATGAGCAGTTCTTC. The full variable domain, completed using reference TRBV7-6 and TRBJ2-1, is GAGVSQSPRYKVTKRGQDVALRCDPISGHVSLYWYRQALGQGPEFLTYFNYEAQQDKSGLPNDRFSAERPEGSISTLTIQRTEQRDSAMYRCASSPSGGTYNEQFFGPGTRLTVL.

The CDR3 DNA follows: TGTGCCAGCAGGAAGACTAGCGATCTGTCCTACGAGCAGTACTTC. It codes for CASRKTSDLSYEQYF. The gene calls are TRBV27 and TRBJ2-7; 8 bases match TRBD2. In germline, CDR1 is MNHEY, CDR2 SMNVEV (reference sequence). Trimming took 6 bases from V and 1 from J; bases not matched to a gene: 8. There are 15 residues in the CDR3.

The rearrangement links TRBV25-1 to TRBJ1-4; tentatively, D is TRBD1 (5 bases). CDR1 MGHDK and CDR2 SYGVNS come from the germline V gene. The CDR3 has 14 residues. The V gene lost 5 bases and the J gene lost 3 bases, with 10 bases spanning the gap. This CDR3 is CASSSGDSNEKLFF. CDR3 DNA: TGTGCCAGCAGTAGTGGGGACTCTAATGAAAAACTGTTTTTT.

This clone was seen once. V is TRBV6-5 and J is TRBJ2-7; 7 nucleotides agree with TRBD1. The junction had 7 bases not matched to a gene; V was cut back by 1 base and J by 4 bases. There are 15 residues in the CDR3. Germline V lookup: CDR1 MNHEY, CDR2 SVGAGI. CDR3 bases: TGTGCCAGCAGTTACTTCGAGGGGGCCCTATACGAGCAGTACTTC. It is translated as CASSYFEGALYEQYF.